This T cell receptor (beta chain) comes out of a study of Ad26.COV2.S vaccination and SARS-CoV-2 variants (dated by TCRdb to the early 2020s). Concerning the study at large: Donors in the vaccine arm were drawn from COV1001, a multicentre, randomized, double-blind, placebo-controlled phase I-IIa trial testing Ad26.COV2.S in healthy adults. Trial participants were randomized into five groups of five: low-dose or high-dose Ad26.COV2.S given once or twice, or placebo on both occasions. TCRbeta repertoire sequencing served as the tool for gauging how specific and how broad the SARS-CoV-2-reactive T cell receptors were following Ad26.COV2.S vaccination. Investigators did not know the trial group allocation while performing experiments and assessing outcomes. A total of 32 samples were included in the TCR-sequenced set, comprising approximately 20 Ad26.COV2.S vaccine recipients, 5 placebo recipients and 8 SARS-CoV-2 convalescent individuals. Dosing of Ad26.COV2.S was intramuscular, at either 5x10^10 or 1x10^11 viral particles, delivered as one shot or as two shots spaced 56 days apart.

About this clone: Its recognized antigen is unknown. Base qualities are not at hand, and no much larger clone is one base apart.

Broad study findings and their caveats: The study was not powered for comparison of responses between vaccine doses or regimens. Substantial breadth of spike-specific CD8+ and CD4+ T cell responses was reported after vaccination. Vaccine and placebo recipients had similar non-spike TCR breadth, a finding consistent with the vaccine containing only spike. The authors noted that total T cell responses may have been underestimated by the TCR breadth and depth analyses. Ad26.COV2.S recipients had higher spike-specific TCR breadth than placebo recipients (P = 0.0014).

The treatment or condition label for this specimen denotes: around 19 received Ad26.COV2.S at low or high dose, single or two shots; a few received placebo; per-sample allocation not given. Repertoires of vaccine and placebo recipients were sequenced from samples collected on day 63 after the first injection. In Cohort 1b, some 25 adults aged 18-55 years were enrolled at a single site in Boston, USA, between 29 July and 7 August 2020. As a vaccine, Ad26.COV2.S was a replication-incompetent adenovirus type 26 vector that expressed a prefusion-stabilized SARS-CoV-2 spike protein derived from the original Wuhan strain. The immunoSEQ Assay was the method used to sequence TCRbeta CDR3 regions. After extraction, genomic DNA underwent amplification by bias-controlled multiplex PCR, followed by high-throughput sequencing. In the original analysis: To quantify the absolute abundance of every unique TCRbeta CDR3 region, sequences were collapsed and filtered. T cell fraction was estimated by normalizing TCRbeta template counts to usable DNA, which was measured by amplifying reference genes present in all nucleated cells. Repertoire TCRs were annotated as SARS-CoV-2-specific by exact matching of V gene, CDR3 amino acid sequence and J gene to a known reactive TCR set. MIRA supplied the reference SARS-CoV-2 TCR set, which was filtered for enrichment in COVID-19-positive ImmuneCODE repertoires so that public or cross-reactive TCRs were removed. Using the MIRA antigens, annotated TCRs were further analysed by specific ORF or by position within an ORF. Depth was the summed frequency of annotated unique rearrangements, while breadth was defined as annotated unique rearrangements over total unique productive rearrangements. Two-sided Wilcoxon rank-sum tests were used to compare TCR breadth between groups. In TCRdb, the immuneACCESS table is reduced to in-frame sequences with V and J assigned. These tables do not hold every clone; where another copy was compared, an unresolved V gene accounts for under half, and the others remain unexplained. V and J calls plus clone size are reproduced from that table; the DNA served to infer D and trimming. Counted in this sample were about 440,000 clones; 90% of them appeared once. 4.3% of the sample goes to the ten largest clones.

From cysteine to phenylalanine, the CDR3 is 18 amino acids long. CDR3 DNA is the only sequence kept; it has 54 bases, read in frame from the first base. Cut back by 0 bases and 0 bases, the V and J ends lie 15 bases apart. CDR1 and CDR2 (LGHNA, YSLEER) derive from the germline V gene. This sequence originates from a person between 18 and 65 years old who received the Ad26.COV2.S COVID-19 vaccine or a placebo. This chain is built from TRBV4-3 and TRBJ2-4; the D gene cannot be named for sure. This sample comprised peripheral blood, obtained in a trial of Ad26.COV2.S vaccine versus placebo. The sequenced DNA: TGCGCCAGCAGCCAAGACCCCCCTAGGCCGATAGCCAAAAACATTCAGTACTTC. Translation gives CASSQDPPRPIAKNIQYF.